Each of the 25 T cell receptor beta chains below was sequenced from the same sample in a study of vaccination effects on CD4 cells after COVID-19 (dated by TCRdb to 2022 to 2024). Receptor libraries were prepared by the immunoSEQ multiplex PCR assay. TCRdb retrieved this table from immuneACCESS and kept in-frame rearrangements only. Not all clones are present; in checked studies, unresolved V genes account for under half, and no reason is known for the remainder. Recorded for this sample are roughly 70,000 clones; over 65% of them occurred a single time. Of the sample, more than 5% is held by the ten largest clones. In the ViraFEST assay, PBMC were stimulated with viral peptide pools, and TCR sequencing was then used to find antigen-specific CD4+ T cell clonotypes based on their expansion. After around ten days of culture, CD4+ T cells were isolated with the EasySep CD4+ T cell isolation kit. Convalescent patients had PCR-confirmed SARS-CoV-2 infection between March and December 2020, before Alpha, Beta and Delta variants emerged in the United States.

Their specific antigens are unknown. Sequencing used CD4+ T cells from PBMCs cultured with HIV peptides, obtained before COVID-19 vaccination. The cell subset or site label for this specimen denotes: HIV-1 Nef peptide pool negative control/reference culture. Receptor source: a human donor who had a prior SARS-CoV-2 infection.

V is TRBV5-1 and J is TRBJ1-1; 8 bases map to TRBD1. The V gene's germline CDR1 is SGHRS and CDR2 YFSETQ. Trimming removed 5 bases from V and 1 base from J; junction bases left unmatched: 4. CDR3 length: 14 amino acids. The CDR3: CASRKQGENTEAFF. CDR3 in DNA: TGCGCCAGCAGGAAACAGGGGGAGAACACTGAAGCTTTCTTT.

The chain couples TRBV7-2 to TRBJ2-5; D gene unclear. Germline lookup yields CDR1 SGHTA and CDR2 FQGNSA. Trimming took off 5 bases at V and 2 bases at J, with 12 bases between the two ends. The CDR3 runs 14 residues. The CDR3 coding sequence is TGTGCCAGCAGCCCAGAAGCTCGGCAAGAGACCCAGTACTTC. Amino acids: CASSPEARQETQYF.

V is TRBV2 and J is TRBJ2-5; no definite D call. CDR3 length: 13 residues. From germline, CDR1 is SNHLY and CDR2 FYNNEI. The germline V and J ends were trimmed by 6 bases and 5 bases, with 13 bases remaining between them. Here the CDR3 DNA reads TGTGCCAGCAGCCGCGAAGAGAGGGAGACCCAGTACTTC. Amino acid sequence: CASSREERETQYF.

The V gene is TRBV5-1, the J gene TRBJ2-1; 12 bases fit TRBD1. CDR3 length: 17 amino acids. The germline gives CDR1 SGHRS, CDR2 YFSETQ. Trimming at V came to 4 bases and at J to 4 bases, leaving 9 bases not matched to a gene. CDR3 sequence (DNA): TGCGCCAGCAGCCTGGGACAGGGGGCGGCTTGGTACAATGAGCAGTTCTTC. Protein product: CASSLGQGAAWYNEQFF.

This clone has more than one count but fewer than ten. The chain uses TRBV30 and TRBJ1-6; no clear D. Trimming shortened V by 6 bases and J by 6 bases, and 12 bases separated the two germline ends. The CDR3 is made up of 13 amino acids. Germline V gives CDR1 GTSNPN, CDR2 SVGIG (reference sequence). The chain's CDR3 is CACNVVLNSPLHF. DNA for the CDR3: TGTGCCTGCAATGTGGTACTTAATTCACCCCTCCACTTT.

This clone has more than one count but fewer than ten. The rearrangement links TRBV11-3 to TRBJ2-1; TRBD2 aligns across 12 bases. This CDR3 is built from 19 residues. Germline assignment: CDR1 SGHNT and CDR2 YENEEA. Trimming removed 0 bases from V and 3 bases from J; junction bases left unmatched: 9. CDR3 coding DNA: TGTGCCAGCAGCTTAGATCGCCTAGCGGGGGGGTCTGGCTACAATGAGCAGTTCTTC. It yields the protein CASSLDRLAGGSGYNEQFF. Combining the CDR3 with reference TRBV11-3 and TRBJ2-1 gives the whole variable domain EAGVVQSPRYKIIEKKQPVAFWCNPISGHNTLYWYLQNLGQGPELLIRYENEEAVDDSQLPKDRFSAERLKGVDSTLKIQPAELGDSAVYLCASSLDRLAGGSGYNEQFFGPGTRLTVL.

This clone has a handful of counts. The CDR3 sequence is CASSLAQEYEQYF. The CDR3 DNA sequence: TGTGCCAGCAGCTTAGCGCAAGAGTACGAGCAGTACTTC. This chain links TRBV7-9 with TRBJ2-7; D not certain. The CDR3 is made up of 13 amino acids. Deletions cut 0 bases from V and 4 bases from J, with 7 bases between. The V gene's germline CDR1 is SEHNR and CDR2 FQNEAQ (reference sequence).

The chain uses TRBV6-2 or TRBV6-3 and TRBJ2-7; a weak D match, TRBD1 (5 bases). Between the trimmed V and J ends, which lost 5 bases and 5 bases, there was a span of 10 bases. Germline-derived CDR1 and CDR2 are MNHEY and SVGEGT. The CDR3 contains 12 residues. The CDR3 sequence: CASSNQGHEQYF. The CDR3 DNA sequence: TGTGCCAGCAGTAATCAGGGCCACGAGCAGTACTTC.

This rearrangement joins TRBV3-1 (or the pseudogene TRBV3-2) to TRBJ2-7; either TRBD1 or TRBD2 may fit D (5 bases each). The length of the CDR3 is 16 residues. From germline, CDR1 is LGHDT and CDR2 YNNKEL (reference sequence). The V end lost 6 bases, the J end lost 1 base, and 19 bases lay between the germline ends. This chain's CDR3 is CASSPGAATGSYEQYF. DNA for the CDR3: TGTGCCAGCAGTCCCGGGGCGGCGACCGGGTCCTACGAGCAGTACTTC.

The CDR3 DNA reads TGTGCCAGTAGAGTTCGGGATTCACCCCTCCACTTT. Residues: CASRVRDSPLHF. V usage is TRBV19 and J usage is TRBJ1-6; unclear D gene. The CDR3 totals 12 residues. V was cut by 6 bases and J by 8 bases, with 8 bases left in between. Germline CDR1 is LNHDA and CDR2 is SQIVND (reference sequence).

This clone was counted a single time. V is TRBV4-2 and J is TRBJ1-3, with D hard to call. Germline CDR1 is LGHNA and CDR2 is YNFKEQ. V gave up 0 bases and J gave up 0 bases, with 6 bases separating them. The CDR3 covers 15 residues. The CDR3 is CASSQDWSSGNTIYF. The CDR3 coding sequence is TGTGCCAGCAGCCAAGATTGGAGCTCTGGAAACACCATATATTTT.

This chain connects TRBV7-8 to TRBJ2-7; TRBD2 aligns across 11 bases. V lost 3 bases, J lost 6 bases, and 7 bases stayed unmatched. CDR1 and CDR2 (germline): SGHVS, FQNEAQ. The CDR3 sequence is 15 residues long. For the CDR3, the DNA is TGTGCCAGCAGCTTGACCAGACTAGCGGGATCCGAGCAGTACTTC. This encodes CASSLTRLAGSEQYF.

CDR3 sequence (DNA): TGTGCCAGCAGCCGACGGTCACAAGAGACCCAGTACTTC. Translated, it gives CASSRRSQETQYF. This chain uses TRBV27 with TRBJ2-5; no clear D gene. The V gene lost 6 bases and the J gene lost 2 bases, with 10 bases spanning the gap. Germline V gene data show CDR1 as MNHEY and CDR2 as SMNVEV (reference sequence). This CDR3 spans 13 amino acids.

This clone has only one observation. J is TRBJ1-1 and V is TRBV2, with TRBD1 matching over 9 bases. Germline lookup yields CDR1 SNHLY and CDR2 FYNNEI. J lost 5 bases, V lost 8 bases, and 9 bases had no gene match. CDR3 length equals 14 residues. The CDR3 protein is CASVWGQGRTEAFF. CDR3 bases: TGTGCCAGCGTTTGGGGACAGGGTCGAACTGAAGCTTTCTTT.

The chain is built from TRBV27 and TRBJ2-2, with TRBD2 matching over 9 bases. The CDR3 spans 16 residues. Unmatched junction bases numbered 6, after V lost 2 bases and J lost 5 bases. Germline CDR1 MNHEY, CDR2 SMNVEV (reference sequence). The CDR3 reads CASSLVPAGGTGELFF. CDR3 nucleotide sequence: TGTGCCAGCAGTTTAGTTCCAGCGGGAGGAACCGGGGAGCTGTTTTTT.

The V gene is TRBV10-3, the J gene TRBJ2-2; 7 nucleotides agree with TRBD2. CDR1 is ENHRY and CDR2 is SYGVKD in the germline V gene. The CDR3 extends over 16 amino acids. J gave up 6 bases and V 6 bases, and 13 bases lay outside the gene matches. The CDR3 sequence: CAIRETSLWSAGELFF. DNA of the CDR3: TGTGCCATCAGGGAGACTAGCCTCTGGTCGGCCGGGGAGCTGTTTTTT.

V usage is TRBV5-1 and J usage is TRBJ1-2; the D is unclear. The CDR3 length is 14 residues. Germline CDR1 reads SGHRS; CDR2 reads YFSETQ. V was trimmed by 0 bases and J by 1 base, leaving 7 bases between them. The CDR3, as DNA: TGCGCCAGCAGCTTGGAAGCCAATAACTATGGCTACACCTTC. Protein product: CASSLEANNYGYTF.

The chain has TRBV6-5 and TRBJ2-7; TRBD2 might be the D (5 bases). The V end lost 2 bases, the J end lost 3 bases, and 14 bases lay between the germline ends. Germline CDR1 reads MNHEY; CDR2 reads SVGAGI. The CDR3 runs to 15 residues. CDR3 nucleotide sequence: TGTGCCAGCAGTTACCTAACGGGATCCCGCTACGAGCAGTACTTC. Protein product: CASSYLTGSRYEQYF.

The genes are TRBV7-6 and TRBJ1-2; TRBD1 aligns across 7 bases. Trimming at V came to 5 bases and at J to 3 bases, leaving 6 bases not matched to a gene. Germline lookup yields CDR1 SGHVS and CDR2 FNYEAQ. The CDR3 loop spans 14 amino acids. DNA of the CDR3: TGTGCCAGCAGCCCTGGACAGGATTACTATGGCTACACCTTC. Amino acids: CASSPGQDYYGYTF.

For the CDR3, the DNA is TGTGCCAGCAGCTTAGGGGGCAGCTTCTACGAGCAGTACTTC. This gives the protein CASSLGGSFYEQYF. The chain uses TRBV7-2 and TRBJ2-7; D is perhaps TRBD1 (5 bases). The length of the CDR3 is 14 residues. V lost 1 base and J 3 bases, leaving 10 bases between the germline ends. Germline V gene data show CDR1 as SGHTA and CDR2 as FQGNSA.

V gene TRBV10-3 combines with J gene TRBJ2-7, with 8 nucleotides matching TRBD2. The V segment lost 5 bases and the J segment 0 bases; nucleotides outside the gene matches: 3. This CDR3 has 14 residues. Germline V gives CDR1 ENHRY, CDR2 SYGVKD. The CDR3 loop is CAISQLADSYEQYF. The CDR3, as DNA: TGTGCCATCAGTCAACTAGCGGACTCCTACGAGCAGTACTTC.

Only a few counts were recorded for this clone. The chain recombines TRBV11-2 with TRBJ2-3, with D maybe TRBD2 (6 bases). CDR3 length: 12 amino acids. The V gene lost 8 bases and the J gene lost 4 bases, with 10 bases spanning the gap. Germline-derived CDR1 and CDR2 are SGHAT and FQNNGV. This CDR3 reads CASGRGPDTQYF. The CDR3 coding sequence is TGTGCCAGCGGGCGGGGCCCAGATACGCAGTATTTT.

This chain connects TRBV12-3 or TRBV12-4 to TRBJ1-5; the D is unclear. V lost 3 bases and J lost 3, with 6 bases in between. CDR3 length: 13 residues. CDR3 bases: TGTGCCAGCAGTTTGGGCATCAATCAGCCCCAGCATTTT. Amino acid sequence: CASSLGINQPQHF.

The rearrangement joins TRBV4-2 to TRBJ1-2, with a weak D call TRBD1 (5 bases). CDR1 is LGHNA and CDR2 is YNFKEQ in the germline V gene. Trimming removed 0 bases from V and 6 bases from J, with 11 bases in between. This CDR3 is built from 14 residues. This CDR3 reads CASSQDPKGHGYTF. CDR3 in DNA: TGTGCCAGCAGCCAAGATCCCAAGGGGCATGGCTACACCTTC.

The rearrangement links TRBV28 to TRBJ1-5, with TRBD1 matching over 9 bases. Germline values: CDR1 MDHEN, CDR2 SYDVKM. V was clipped by 3 bases and J by 5 bases; unmatched bases: 14. This CDR3 region has 18 residues. CDR3: CASSFVYAMGTGHQPQHF. The CDR3 coding sequence is TGTGCCAGCAGTTTTGTTTATGCTATGGGGACAGGGCATCAGCCCCAGCATTTT. The full variable domain, completed using reference TRBV28 and TRBJ1-5, is DVKVTQSSRYLVKRTGEKVFLECVQDMDHENMFWYRQDPGLGLRLIYFSYDVKMKEKGDIPEGYSVSREKKERFSLILESASTNQTSMYLCASSFVYAMGTGHQPQHFGDGTRLSIL.